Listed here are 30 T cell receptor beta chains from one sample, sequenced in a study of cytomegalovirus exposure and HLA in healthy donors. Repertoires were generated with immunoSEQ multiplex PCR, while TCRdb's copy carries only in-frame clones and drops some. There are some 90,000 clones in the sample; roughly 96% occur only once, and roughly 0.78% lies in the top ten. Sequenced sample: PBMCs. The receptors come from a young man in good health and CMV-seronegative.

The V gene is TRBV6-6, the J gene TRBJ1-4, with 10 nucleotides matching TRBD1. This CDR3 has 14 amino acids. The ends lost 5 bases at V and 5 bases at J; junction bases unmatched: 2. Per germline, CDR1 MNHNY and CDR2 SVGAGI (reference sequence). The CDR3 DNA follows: TGTGCCAGCAGTGTGGGACAGGGGAATGAAAAACTGTTTTTT. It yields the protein CASSVGQGNEKLFF.

CDR3 in amino acids: CSAIPGETQYF. In DNA, the CDR3 is TGCAGTGCGATTCCCGGGGAGACCCAGTACTTC. This chain connects TRBV20-1 to TRBJ2-5, with unresolved D. The CDR3 spans 11 residues. V shed 6 bases and J shed 5 bases, with 10 bases lying between them. Germline assignment: CDR1 DFQATT and CDR2 SNEGSKA (reference sequence).

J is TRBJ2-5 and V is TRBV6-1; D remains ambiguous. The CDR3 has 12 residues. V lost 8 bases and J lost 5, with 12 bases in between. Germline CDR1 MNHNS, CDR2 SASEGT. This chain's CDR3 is CASSSLLETQYF. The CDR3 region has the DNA TGTGCCAGCTCTTCCTTATTGGAGACCCAGTACTTC.

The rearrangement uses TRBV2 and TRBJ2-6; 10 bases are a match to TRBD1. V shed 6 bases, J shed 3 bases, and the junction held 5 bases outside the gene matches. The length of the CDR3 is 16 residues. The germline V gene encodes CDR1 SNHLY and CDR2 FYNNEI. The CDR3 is CASRTGGAFGANVLTF. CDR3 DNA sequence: TGTGCCAGCAGGACAGGGGGCGCGTTTGGGGCCAACGTCCTGACTTTC.

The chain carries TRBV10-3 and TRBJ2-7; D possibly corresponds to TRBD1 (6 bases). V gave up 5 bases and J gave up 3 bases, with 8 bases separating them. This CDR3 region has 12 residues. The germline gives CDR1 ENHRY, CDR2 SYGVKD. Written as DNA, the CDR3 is TGTGCCATCAGTTCGGACAGCTACGAGCAGTACTTC. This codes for CAISSDSYEQYF.

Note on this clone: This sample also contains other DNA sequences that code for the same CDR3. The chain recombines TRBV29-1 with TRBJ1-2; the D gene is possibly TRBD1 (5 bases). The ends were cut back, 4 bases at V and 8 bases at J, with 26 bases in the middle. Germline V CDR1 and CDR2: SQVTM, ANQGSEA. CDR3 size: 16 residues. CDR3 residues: CSVVGDSRGDGGGYTF. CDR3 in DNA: TGCAGCGTTGTGGGGGACTCGCGGGGGGACGGGGGGGGCTACACCTTC.

This CDR3 is CASSWTSRYEQYF. The CDR3 nucleotides are TGCGCCAGCAGCTGGACTAGCAGGTACGAGCAGTACTTC. The J gene is TRBJ2-7, the V gene TRBV5-1; 8 bases align to TRBD2. Germline V gives CDR1 SGHRS, CDR2 YFSETQ. The CDR3 is 13 amino acids. The ends lost 3 bases at V and 4 bases at J; junction bases unmatched: 3.

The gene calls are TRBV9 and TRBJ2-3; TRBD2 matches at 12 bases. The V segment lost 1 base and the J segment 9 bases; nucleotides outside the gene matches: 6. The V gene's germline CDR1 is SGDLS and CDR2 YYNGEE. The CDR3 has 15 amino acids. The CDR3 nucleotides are TGTGCCAGCAGCGTAATGACTAGCGGGAGTAGGACGCAGTATTTT. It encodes CASSVMTSGSRTQYF. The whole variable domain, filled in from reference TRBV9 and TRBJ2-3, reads DSGVTQTPKHLITATGQRVTLRCSPRSGDLSVYWYQQSLDQGLQFLIQYYNGEERAKGNILERFSAQQFPDLHSELNLSSLELGDSALYFCASSVMTSGSRTQYFGPGTRLTVL.

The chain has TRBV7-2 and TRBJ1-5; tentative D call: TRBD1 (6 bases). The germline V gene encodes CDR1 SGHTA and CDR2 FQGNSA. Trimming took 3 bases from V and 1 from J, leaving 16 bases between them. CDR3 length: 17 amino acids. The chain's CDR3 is CASSFRGIGRSNQPQHF. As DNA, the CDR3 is TGTGCCAGCAGCTTCAGGGGAATCGGGAGGAGCAATCAGCCCCAGCATTTT. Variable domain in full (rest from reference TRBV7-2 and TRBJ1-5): GAGVSQSPSNKVTEKGKDVELRCDPISGHTALYWYRQSLGQGLEFLIYFQGNSAPDKSGLPSDRFSAERTGGSVSTLTIQRTQQEDSAVYLCASSFRGIGRSNQPQHFGDGTRLSIL.

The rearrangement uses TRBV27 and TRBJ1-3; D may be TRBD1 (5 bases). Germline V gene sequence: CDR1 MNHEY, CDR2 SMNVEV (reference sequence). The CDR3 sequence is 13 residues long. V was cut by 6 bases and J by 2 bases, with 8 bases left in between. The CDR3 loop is CASRAGTGNTIYF. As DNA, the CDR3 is TGTGCCAGCAGGGCAGGGACTGGAAACACCATATATTTT.

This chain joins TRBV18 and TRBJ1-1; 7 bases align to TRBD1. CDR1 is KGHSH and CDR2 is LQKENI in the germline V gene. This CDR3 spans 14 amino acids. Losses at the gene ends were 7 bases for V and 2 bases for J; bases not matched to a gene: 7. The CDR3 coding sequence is TGTGCCAGCTTACAACAGGGGACAAACACTGAAGCTTTCTTT. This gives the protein CASLQQGTNTEAFF.

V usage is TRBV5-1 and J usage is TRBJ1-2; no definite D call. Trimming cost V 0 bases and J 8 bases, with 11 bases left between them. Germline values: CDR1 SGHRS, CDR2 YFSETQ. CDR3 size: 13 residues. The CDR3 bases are TGCGCCAGCAGCTTGGCCGGCGGAGGAGGCTACACCTTC. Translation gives CASSLAGGGGYTF.

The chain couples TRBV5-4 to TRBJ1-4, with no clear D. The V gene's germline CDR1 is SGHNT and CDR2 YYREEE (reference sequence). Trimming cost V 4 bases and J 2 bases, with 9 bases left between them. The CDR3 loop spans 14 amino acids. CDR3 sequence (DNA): TGTGCCAGCAGCCGGGAACCCACTAATGAAAAACTGTTTTTT. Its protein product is CASSREPTNEKLFF. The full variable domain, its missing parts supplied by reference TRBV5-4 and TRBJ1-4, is ETGVTQSPTHLIKTRGQQVTLRCSSQSGHNTVSWYQQALGQGPQFIFQYYREEENGRGNFPPRFSGLQFPNYSSELNVNALELDDSALYLCASSREPTNEKLFFGSGTQLSVL.

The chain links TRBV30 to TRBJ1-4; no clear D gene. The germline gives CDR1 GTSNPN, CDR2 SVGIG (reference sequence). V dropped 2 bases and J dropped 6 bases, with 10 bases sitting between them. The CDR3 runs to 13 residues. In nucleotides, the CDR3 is TGTGCCTGGAGTTTTGTTTTCTATGAAAAACTGTTTTTT. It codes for CAWSFVFYEKLFF.

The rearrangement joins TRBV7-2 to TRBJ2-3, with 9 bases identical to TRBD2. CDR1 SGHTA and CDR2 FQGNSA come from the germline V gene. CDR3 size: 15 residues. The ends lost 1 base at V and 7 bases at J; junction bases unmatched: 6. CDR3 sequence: CASSLGLAALNTQYF. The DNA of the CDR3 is TGTGCCAGCAGCTTAGGACTAGCGGCCTTAAATACGCAGTATTTT.

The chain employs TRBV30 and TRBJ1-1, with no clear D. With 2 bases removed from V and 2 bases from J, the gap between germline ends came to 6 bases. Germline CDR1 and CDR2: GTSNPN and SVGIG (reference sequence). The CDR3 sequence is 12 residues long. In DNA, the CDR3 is TGTGCCTGGAGTATGGCTAACACTGAAGCTTTCTTT. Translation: CAWSMANTEAFF.

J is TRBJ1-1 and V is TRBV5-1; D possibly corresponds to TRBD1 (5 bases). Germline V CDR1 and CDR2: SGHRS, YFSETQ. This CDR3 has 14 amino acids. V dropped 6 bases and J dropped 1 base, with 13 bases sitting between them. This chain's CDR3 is CASNWVGANTEAFF. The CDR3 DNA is TGCGCCAGCAACTGGGTAGGGGCGAACACTGAAGCTTTCTTT.

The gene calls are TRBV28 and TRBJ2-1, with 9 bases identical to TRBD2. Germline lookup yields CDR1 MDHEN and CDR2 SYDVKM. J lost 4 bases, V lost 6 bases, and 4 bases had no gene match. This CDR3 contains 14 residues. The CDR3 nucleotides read TGTGCCAGCAGCTTAGCGGGAGATTACAATGAGCAGTTCTTC. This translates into CASSLAGDYNEQFF.

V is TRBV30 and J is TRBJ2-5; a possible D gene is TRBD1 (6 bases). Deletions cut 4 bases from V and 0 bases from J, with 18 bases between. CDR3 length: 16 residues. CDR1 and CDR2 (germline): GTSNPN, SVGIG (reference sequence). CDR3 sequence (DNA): TGTGCCTGGAACCCAGGACAGAACCTGTACCAAGAGACCCAGTACTTC. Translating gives CAWNPGQNLYQETQYF.

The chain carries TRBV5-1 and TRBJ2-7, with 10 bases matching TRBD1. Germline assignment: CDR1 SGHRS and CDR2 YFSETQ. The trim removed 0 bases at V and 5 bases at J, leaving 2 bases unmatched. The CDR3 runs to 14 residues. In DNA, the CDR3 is TGCGCCAGCAGCTTGGGACAGGGGGCGAACGAGCAGTACTTC. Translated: CASSLGQGANEQYF.

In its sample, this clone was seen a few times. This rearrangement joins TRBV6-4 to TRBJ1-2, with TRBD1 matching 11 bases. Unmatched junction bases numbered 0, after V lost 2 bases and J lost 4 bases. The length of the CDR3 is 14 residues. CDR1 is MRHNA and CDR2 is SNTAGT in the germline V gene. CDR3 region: CASSDGTGGYGYTF. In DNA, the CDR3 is TGTGCCAGCAGTGACGGGACAGGGGGCTATGGCTACACCTTC.

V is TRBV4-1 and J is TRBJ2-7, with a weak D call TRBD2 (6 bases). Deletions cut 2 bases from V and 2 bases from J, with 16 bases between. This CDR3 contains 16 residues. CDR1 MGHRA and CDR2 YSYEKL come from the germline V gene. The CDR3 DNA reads TGCGCCAGCAGCCAATTAGGAGGGCTTCCTCCCTACGAGCAGTACTTC. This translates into CASSQLGGLPPYEQYF.

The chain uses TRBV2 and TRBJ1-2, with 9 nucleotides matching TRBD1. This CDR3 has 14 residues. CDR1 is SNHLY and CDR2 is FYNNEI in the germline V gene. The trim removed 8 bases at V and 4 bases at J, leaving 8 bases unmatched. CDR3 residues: CASARTGDAYGYTF. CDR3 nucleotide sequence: TGTGCCAGCGCCCGGACAGGGGATGCCTATGGCTACACCTTC.

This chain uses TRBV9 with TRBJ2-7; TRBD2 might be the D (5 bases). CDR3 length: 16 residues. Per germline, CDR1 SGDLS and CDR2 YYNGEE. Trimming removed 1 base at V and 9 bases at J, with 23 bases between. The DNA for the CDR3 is TGTGCCAGCAGCGTAACCAGCGGAGAAACGAGCAATGTGCAGTACTTC. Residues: CASSVTSGETSNVQYF.

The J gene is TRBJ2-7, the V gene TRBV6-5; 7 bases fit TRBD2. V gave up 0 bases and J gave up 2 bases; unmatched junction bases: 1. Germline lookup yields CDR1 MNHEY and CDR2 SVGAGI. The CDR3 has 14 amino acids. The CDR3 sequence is CASSYSSGTYEQYF. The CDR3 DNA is TGTGCCAGCAGTTACTCGAGCGGGACCTACGAGCAGTACTTC.

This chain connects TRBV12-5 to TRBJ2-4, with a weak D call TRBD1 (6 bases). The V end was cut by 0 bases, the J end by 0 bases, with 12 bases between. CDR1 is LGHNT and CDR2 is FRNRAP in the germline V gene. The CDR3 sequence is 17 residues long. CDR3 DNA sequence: TGTGCTAGTGGTTTGGTACCGGGGACACTAGCCAAAAACATTCAGTACTTC. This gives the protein CASGLVPGTLAKNIQYF.

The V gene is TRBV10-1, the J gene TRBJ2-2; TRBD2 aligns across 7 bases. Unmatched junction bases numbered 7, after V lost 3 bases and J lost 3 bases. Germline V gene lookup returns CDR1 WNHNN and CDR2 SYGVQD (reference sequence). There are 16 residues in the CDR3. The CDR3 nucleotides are TGCGCCAGCAGTGATACCAGCGGGACCCACACCGGGGAGCTGTTTTTT. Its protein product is CASSDTSGTHTGELFF.

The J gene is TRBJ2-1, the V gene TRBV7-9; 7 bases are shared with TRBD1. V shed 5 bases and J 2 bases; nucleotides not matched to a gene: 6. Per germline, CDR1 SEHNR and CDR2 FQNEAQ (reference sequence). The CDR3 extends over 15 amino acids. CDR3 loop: CASSERDSPYNEQFF. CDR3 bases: TGTGCCAGCAGCGAGAGGGACAGCCCCTACAATGAGCAGTTCTTC. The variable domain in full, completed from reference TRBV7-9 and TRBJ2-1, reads DTGVSQNPRHKITKRGQNVTFRCDPISEHNRLYWYRQTLGQGPEFLTYFQNEAQLEKSRLLSDRFSAERPKGSFSTLEIQRTEQGDSAMYLCASSERDSPYNEQFFGPGTRLTVL.

Written as DNA, the CDR3 is TGTGCCAGCAGTTTACAAAGGCCTCGCGGGACTAGCACAGATACGCAGTATTTT. Its protein is CASSLQRPRGTSTDTQYF. V is TRBV27 and J is TRBJ2-3; D is possibly TRBD2 (6 bases). Deletions cut 2 bases from V and 0 bases from J, with 18 bases between. CDR1 MNHEY and CDR2 SMNVEV come from the germline V gene (reference sequence). This CDR3 is built from 18 residues.

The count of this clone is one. The CDR3: CSVTPDRGRADEQFF. The CDR3 nucleotides read TGCAGCGTAACTCCGGACAGGGGGCGAGCCGATGAGCAGTTCTTC. This chain connects TRBV29-1 to TRBJ2-1; 11 nucleotides line up with TRBD1. The CDR3 loop spans 15 amino acids. CDR1 and CDR2 (germline): SQVTM, ANQGSEA. With 6 bases clipped from V and 8 bases from J, the junction kept 12 bases outside the gene matches.